Reported below is one T cell receptor (beta chain). Germline loops: CDR1 SGHTA, CDR2 FQGNSA. This CDR3 contains 13 residues. Trimming stripped 5 bases from V and 4 bases from J, with 11 bases between. This sample is drawn from a study of CD8 T cells in ankylosing spondylitis. MiXCR was run by TCRdb on the 5' RACE reads, yielding one entry per CDR3 protein. This table has 300,000 to 350,000 distinct CDR3 sequences, under 25% appearing once. The rearrangement joins TRBV7-2 to TRBJ2-5; TRBD1 might be the D (5 bases). This receptor was taken from a female donor with ankylosing spondylitis or in good health (not recorded which). The sequencing sample was made of blood, either unsorted or a sorted T cell fraction (not recorded which). The CDR3 region is CASSAQGRETQYF. CDR3 nucleotide sequence: TGTGCCAGCAGCGCGCAGGGTAGAGAGACCCAGTACTTC.